Listed below are T cell receptor beta chains from one sample, sequenced in a study of cytomegalovirus exposure and HLA in healthy donors. Clones were read by immunoSEQ multiplex PCR, and TCRdb kept only the in-frame ones, dropping some. The data hold a few hundred thousand clones, with 86% observed a single time. Sequencing used PBMCs. Receptor source: a woman aged 18 to 35 in good health and CMV-seronegative. Each CDR3 is given with its conserved first and last residue. Fields, in order: V gene, clone size, D gene, J gene, CDR3 DNA, CDR3 protein. The D gene is left open where the match is weak. A row's size may be missing; if present it is once, few, many or a size class.

V: TRBV14; size: NA; D: NA; J: TRBJ2-3; DNA: TGTGCCAGCGGCCCTGGGGCGGGACGCACAGATACGCAGTATTTT; CDR3: CASGPGAGRTDTQYF
V: TRBV6-6; size: once; D: NA; J: TRBJ1-3; DNA: TGTGCCAGCAGTTACCTCGTTCGTGTATCTGGAAACACCATATATTTT; CDR3: CASSYLVRVSGNTIYF
V: TRBV28; size: NA; D: NA; J: TRBJ2-7; DNA: TGTGCCAGCAGTTTAGGGGCAGGGGATTCCTACGAGCAGTACTTC; CDR3: CASSLGAGDSYEQYF
V: TRBV28; size: NA; D: TRBD1; J: TRBJ2-1; DNA: TGTGCCAGCAGCCTCAGGACAGGAGAATACAATGAGCAGTTCTTC; CDR3: CASSLRTGEYNEQFF
V: TRBV28; size: NA; D: TRBD1; J: TRBJ2-7; DNA: TGTGCCAGCAGCCGACGGGACAGGGACTACGAGCAGTACTTC; CDR3: CASSRRDRDYEQYF
V: TRBV19; size: NA; D: NA; J: TRBJ2-1; DNA: TGTGCCAGTAGTATTGCCCTCAGCTCCTACAATGAGCAGTTCTTC; CDR3: CASSIALSSYNEQFF
V: TRBV28; size: NA; D: TRBD1; J: TRBJ2-1; DNA: TGTGCCAGCAGTGCCCACGAGACAGGGGACAATGAGCAGTTCTTC; CDR3: CASSAHETGDNEQFF
V: TRBV27; size: NA; D: NA; J: TRBJ1-2; DNA: TGTGCCAGCAGTTCGACAGGAGGATATGGCTACACCTTC; CDR3: CASSSTGGYGYTF
V: TRBV9; size: NA; D: TRBD2; J: TRBJ2-3; DNA: TGTGCCAGCAGCGTAGCCCAACTAGCGAAGGGTGGCACAGATACGCAGTATTTT; CDR3: CASSVAQLAKGGTDTQYF
V: TRBV12-5; size: few; D: NA; J: TRBJ1-2; DNA: TGTGCTAGCAGCCCCGGAATGGGCGGCTACACCTTC; CDR3: CASSPGMGGYTF
V: TRBV4-1; size: once; D: NA; J: TRBJ1-5; DNA: TGCGCCAGCAGCCAAGTGGCGGGGCCCCAGCATTTT; CDR3: CASSQVAGPQHF
V: TRBV7-9; size: once; D: TRBD1; J: TRBJ2-1; DNA: TGTGCCAGCAGCGCCCCAGGACAGGGCCCCTCCTCCGGTGAGCAGTTCTTC; CDR3: CASSAPGQGPSSGEQFF
V: TRBV7-3; size: NA; D: TRBD1; J: TRBJ2-3; DNA: TGTGCCAGCAGCCCTCGGGACAGGGGTTCAGATACGCAGTATTTT; CDR3: CASSPRDRGSDTQYF
V: TRBV28; size: once; D: NA; J: TRBJ2-7; DNA: TGTGCCAGCAGTTTGGGGCAGGGTGGGCAGTACTTC; CDR3: CASSLGQGGQYF
V: TRBV2; size: NA; D: TRBD2; J: TRBJ2-3; DNA: TGTGCCAGCAGAAGCGGGAGTAGTACAGATACGCAGTATTTT; CDR3: CASRSGSSTDTQYF
V: TRBV15; size: NA; D: NA; J: TRBJ1-5; DNA: TGTGCCACCAGCAGAGAAGCAGGGGCTCAGCCCCAGCATTTT; CDR3: CATSREAGAQPQHF
V: TRBV18; size: NA; D: NA; J: TRBJ2-2; DNA: TGTGCCAGCTCACCTAATCCAGGAGGGATTTCGACGGGCACCGGGGAGCTGTTTTTT; CDR3: CASSPNPGGISTGTGELFF
V: TRBV4-1; size: NA; D: NA; J: TRBJ1-5; DNA: TGCGCCAGCAGCCAAGTGCGCAGGGCGAGTGGCAATCAGCCCCAGCATTTT; CDR3: CASSQVRRASGNQPQHF
V: TRBV28; size: few; D: NA; J: TRBJ1-1; DNA: TGTGCCAGCAGTAACTCAGAGGGCACTGAAGCTTTCTTT; CDR3: CASSNSEGTEAFF
V: TRBV27; size: once; D: NA; J: TRBJ2-1; DNA: TGTGCCAGCAGTTTCGGGCTGGCGGGAGAGCAGTTCTTC; CDR3: CASSFGLAGEQFF
V: TRBV27; size: once; D: NA; J: TRBJ1-1; DNA: TGTGCCAGCAGTTTTTTAGGGGTGAACACTGAAGCTTTCTTT; CDR3: CASSFLGVNTEAFF
V: TRBV28; size: once; D: NA; J: TRBJ2-2; DNA: TGTGCCAGCAGTCCCGAGTCCCACACCGGGGAGCTGTTTTTT; CDR3: CASSPESHTGELFF
V: TRBV29-1; size: NA; D: NA; J: TRBJ2-6; DNA: TGCAGCGTCGCCCCCGGCTCTGGGGCCAACGTCCTGACTTTC; CDR3: CSVAPGSGANVLTF
V: TRBV13; size: NA; D: NA; J: TRBJ1-1; DNA: TGTGCCAGCAGCCAAGGGGGGGGCACTGAAGCTTTCTTT; CDR3: CASSQGGGTEAFF
V: TRBV6-6; size: NA; D: NA; J: TRBJ1-2; DNA: TGTGCCAGCAGGTCGTTTTATGGCTACACCTTC; CDR3: CASRSFYGYTF
V: TRBV27; size: NA; D: TRBD1; J: TRBJ1-2; DNA: TGTGCCAGCAGATTGGACAGGGGATATGGCTACACCTTC; CDR3: CASRLDRGYGYTF
V: TRBV25-1; size: NA; D: NA; J: TRBJ1-4; DNA: TGTGCCAGCAACAGAGGGAATGAAAAACTGTTTTTT; CDR3: CASNRGNEKLFF
V: TRBV23-1; size: NA; D: TRBD1; J: TRBJ2-2; DNA: TGCGCCAGCAGTCAATGGGACAGAACCACAAACACCGGGGAGCTGTTTTTT; CDR3: CASSQWDRTTNTGELFF
V: TRBV6-1; size: NA; D: TRBD1; J: TRBJ1-5; DNA: TGTGCCAGCAGTGACGACGAGGACAGGCCTTGGCCCCAGCATTTT; CDR3: CASSDDEDRPWPQHF
V: TRBV29-1; size: NA; D: TRBD1; J: TRBJ2-5; DNA: TGCAGCGTTGGCAGGACAGGGCTTTTAGAGACCCAGTACTTC; CDR3: CSVGRTGLLETQYF
V: TRBV7-2; size: few; D: TRBD2; J: TRBJ2-3; DNA: TGTGCCAGCAGCGAAGGACTAGCTGATACGCAGTATTTT; CDR3: CASSEGLADTQYF
V: TRBV30; size: few; D: NA; J: TRBJ2-7; DNA: TGTGCCTGGAGTCCGACAGGCCACGAGCAGTACTTC; CDR3: CAWSPTGHEQYF
V: TRBV15; size: NA; D: TRBD1; J: TRBJ2-5; DNA: TGTGCCACCAGCAGAGATACGGGACAGGGAAAAGAGACCCAGTACTTC; CDR3: CATSRDTGQGKETQYF
V: TRBV7-9; size: few; D: NA; J: TRBJ2-2; DNA: TGTGCCAGCAGCTTAGGAGGAACCGGGGAGCTGTTTTTT; CDR3: CASSLGGTGELFF
V: TRBV13; size: NA; D: NA; J: TRBJ2-5; DNA: TGTGCCAGCAGCTTAGAGCCCGCAGAGACCCAGTACTTC; CDR3: CASSLEPAETQYF
V: TRBV27; size: NA; D: TRBD2; J: TRBJ2-7; DNA: TGTGCCAGCAGTTTAACTAGCGGGATTGGCTACGAGCAGTACTTC; CDR3: CASSLTSGIGYEQYF
V: TRBV9; size: NA; D: TRBD1; J: TRBJ1-2; DNA: TGTGCCAGCAGCCAAGACTTCTGGGACAGCTTTAACTATGGCTACACCTTC; CDR3: CASSQDFWDSFNYGYTF
V: TRBV28; size: NA; D: NA; J: TRBJ2-1; DNA: TGTGCCAGCAGTTCAGACAATGAGCAGTTCTTC; CDR3: CASSSDNEQFF
V: TRBV9; size: once; D: NA; J: TRBJ2-7; DNA: TGTGCCAGCAGCGCGGAGCAGGGGTCTCACGAGCAGTACTTC; CDR3: CASSAEQGSHEQYF
V: TRBV27; size: NA; D: NA; J: TRBJ2-3; DNA: TGTGCCAGCAGTCCGACCCCGGGGACACGGACGTATGGAGATACGCAGTATTTT; CDR3: CASSPTPGTRTYGDTQYF